This T cell receptor beta chain was obtained from a study of blood T cell repertoires in COVID-19. Across the whole study: Samples came from the United States, Italy and Spain, spanning acute and convalescent COVID-19.

Cohort assignment relied on participant-reported clinical history. TCRdb's table, derived via immunoSEQ multiplex PCR, lists solely in-frame clones and lacks some. This sample has 300,000 to 450,000 clones; 88% occur once, and the top ten carry approximately 0.97%. The material sequenced was PBMCs or T cells enriched from blood (not recorded which). The clonotype originates from a woman in her 30s who had been exposed to COVID-19.

The CDR3 protein is CASSLWGESGELFF. In DNA form, the CDR3 reads TGTGCCAGCAGCTTGTGGGGGGAGAGCGGGGAGCTGTTTTTT. The V gene is TRBV7-6, the J gene TRBJ2-2; D is perhaps TRBD2 (6 bases). Per germline, CDR1 SGHVS and CDR2 FNYEAQ. V lost 3 bases and J 7 bases, leaving 12 bases between the germline ends. The CDR3 has 14 amino acids.